This entry lists 31 T cell receptor beta chains sequenced from one sample in a study of shared clonotypes between healthy human individuals. Profiled with immunoSEQ multiplex PCR; TCRdb holds only in-frame clones, not every one. The sample lists 90,000 to 130,000 clones, roughly two thirds occurring once. The specimen sequenced was memory CD8+ T cells sorted from blood. The subset denotes: CD45RO+ cells pooled with CCR7-negative TemRA cells. The receptors here all came from a woman in her 30s in good health.

The chain recombines TRBV25-1 with TRBJ2-3, with D perhaps given as TRBD1 or TRBD2 (5 bases each). Germline CDR1 and CDR2: MGHDK and SYGVNS. This CDR3 has 16 amino acids. Trimming pared 5 bases from V and 2 bases from J, leaving 17 bases between. This CDR3 is CASSPSVGTNTDTQYF. CDR3 sequence (DNA): TGTGCCAGCAGTCCCAGCGTAGGGACCAACACAGATACGCAGTATTTT.

This clone was observed at least ten times. The chain couples TRBV7-9 to TRBJ2-1, with a weak D call TRBD1 (6 bases). The V and J ends lost 5 bases and 6 bases respectively, with 17 bases between them. The V gene's germline CDR1 is SEHNR and CDR2 FQNEAQ (reference sequence). The CDR3 spans 15 residues. In nucleotides, the CDR3 is TGTGCCAGCAGCCCAGTATTGGGGGCTAGCAATGAGCAGTTCTTC. It translates to CASSPVLGASNEQFF.

V gene TRBV9 combines with J gene TRBJ2-3, with 16 bases lining up with TRBD2. Germline CDR1 and CDR2: SGDLS and YYNGEE. V lost 0 bases, J lost 1 base, and 14 bases stayed unmatched. The CDR3 length is 22 residues. CDR3 residues: CASSVDPLPGLAGGLGTDTQYF. CDR3 bases: TGTGCCAGCAGCGTAGACCCCCTCCCGGGACTAGCGGGAGGGCTCGGCACAGATACGCAGTATTTT.

The genes are TRBV28 and TRBJ1-3; TRBD1 might be the D (5 bases). The CDR3 consists of 16 residues. V lost 6 bases and J 0 bases, leaving 15 bases between the germline ends. In germline, CDR1 is MDHEN, CDR2 SYDVKM. The CDR3: CASRLGGVLSGNTIYF. The CDR3 DNA follows: TGTGCCAGCAGACTGGGGGGAGTCCTCTCTGGAAACACCATATATTTT.

The chain is built from TRBV29-1 and TRBJ2-7; D is possibly TRBD1 (6 bases). The CDR3 has 13 residues. Trimming took off 7 bases at V and 6 bases at J, with 19 bases between the two ends. Germline CDR1 is SQVTM and CDR2 is ANQGSEA. CDR3 coding DNA: TGCAGCGCCGGGGCAGGGGAATACGCCGAGCAGTACTTC. It yields the protein CSAGAGEYAEQYF.

This chain links TRBV6-1 with TRBJ2-6; D remains unclear. Germline V gives CDR1 MNHNS, CDR2 SASEGT. V gave up 7 bases and J gave up 1 base, with 11 bases separating them. There are 15 residues in the CDR3. The CDR3 nucleotides read TGTGCCAGCACTGTTCTTCCGTCTGGGGCCAACGTCCTGACTTTC. Encoded protein: CASTVLPSGANVLTF.

The chain employs TRBV29-1 and TRBJ2-1; 7 bases agree with TRBD2. Trimming cost V 7 bases and J 12 bases; bases outside gene matches: 6. The CDR3 spans 10 residues. The germline V gene has CDR1 SQVTM and CDR2 ANQGSEA. CDR3 amino acids: CSGGGLWQFF. As DNA, the CDR3 is TGCAGCGGCGGGGGTCTCTGGCAGTTCTTC.

The rearrangement joins TRBV28 to TRBJ1-1; D may be TRBD1 (6 bases). The CDR3 has 16 residues. V was clipped by 0 bases and J by 0 bases, with 11 bases between them. Germline V gene data show CDR1 as MDHEN and CDR2 as SYDVKM. CDR3 protein: CASSLCPWTVNTEAFF. For the CDR3, the DNA is TGTGCCAGCAGTTTATGCCCCTGGACAGTGAACACTGAAGCTTTCTTT.

This clone was detected once. This chain joins TRBV5-4 and TRBJ2-3; TRBD2 aligns across 11 bases. CDR3 size: 16 residues. Germline trimming cut 4 bases from V and 3 bases from J; bases unmatched to any gene: 7. The germline V gene encodes CDR1 SGHNT and CDR2 YYREEE (reference sequence). The CDR3 sequence: CASSAGLAGLTDTQYF. The CDR3 DNA follows: TGTGCCAGCAGCGCTGGACTAGCGGGTCTGACAGATACGCAGTATTTT.

V is TRBV5-1 and J is TRBJ2-5; D not certain. The better agreement between TRBJ2-7 and the DNA end casts doubt on the J call. Germline CDR1 is SGHRS and CDR2 is YFSETQ. This CDR3 has 14 residues. The DNA for the CDR3 is TGCGCCAGCAGCTTGGCCGGCAGCTCCTACGAGCAGTACTTC. Translated: CASSLAGSSYEQYF.

This clone appeared a few times. This sequence joins TRBV23-1 and TRBJ2-1; D gene unclear. TRBV23-1 is an open reading frame, and its role is uncertain. The CDR3 is 12 residues long. Trimming cost V 0 bases and J 3 bases, with 0 bases left between them. The chain's CDR3 is CASSQSYNEQFF. In DNA, the CDR3 is TGCGCCAGCAGTCAATCCTACAATGAGCAGTTCTTC.

This clone has a single count. The V gene is TRBV9, the J gene TRBJ2-1; 9 bases fit TRBD2. Trimming took 0 bases from V and 2 from J; bases not matched to a gene: 9. Germline CDR1 SGDLS, CDR2 YYNGEE. The CDR3 is 18 residues long. This CDR3 is CASSVAGKREVPYNEQFF. Written as DNA, the CDR3 is TGTGCCAGCAGCGTAGCTGGTAAGCGGGAGGTTCCCTACAATGAGCAGTTCTTC.

There are a few counts of this clone. This chain links TRBV7-9 with TRBJ1-1; no definite D call. Deletions cut 3 bases from V and 2 bases from J, with 10 bases between. This CDR3 region has 14 residues. Looked up from germline, CDR1 is SEHNR and CDR2 is FQNEAQ (reference sequence). The CDR3 region is CASSFTKGNTEAFF. The CDR3 DNA reads as TGTGCCAGCAGCTTTACGAAGGGAAACACTGAAGCTTTCTTT.

This clone was found a few times. The CDR3 region is CASSLGQADNQPQHF. CDR3 DNA: TGTGCCAGCAGCTTAGGCCAGGCCGACAATCAGCCCCAGCATTTT. The V and J genes are TRBV7-9 and TRBJ1-5, with unresolved D. This CDR3 region has 15 residues. The V and J ends lost 1 base and 3 bases respectively, with 10 bases between them. CDR1 is SEHNR, CDR2 FQNEAQ, per germline (reference sequence).

The chain employs TRBV28 and TRBJ2-5; perhaps TRBD2 as D (6 bases). The germline V gene encodes CDR1 MDHEN and CDR2 SYDVKM. CDR3 length: 16 residues. Trimming cost V 5 bases and J 5 bases, with 21 bases left between them. CDR3 protein: CASSENPIERVETQYF. DNA for the CDR3: TGTGCCAGCAGTGAGAACCCGATCGAGCGGGTCGAGACCCAGTACTTC.

In this sample, this clone turned up once. The genes are TRBV11-2 and TRBJ2-2; 9 positions agree with TRBD2. The junction had 4 bases not matched to a gene; V was cut back by 1 base and J by 1 base. Germline V gives CDR1 SGHAT, CDR2 FQNNGV. The CDR3 consists of 17 residues. CDR3 sequence reads: CASSLVSGRVNTGELFF. Here the CDR3 DNA reads TGTGCCAGCAGCTTAGTTAGCGGGAGAGTGAACACCGGGGAGCTGTTTTTT. The complete variable domain, with remaining parts taken from reference TRBV11-2 and TRBJ2-2, reads EAGVAQSPRYKIIEKRQSVAFWCNPISGHATLYWYQQILGQGPKLLIQFQNNGVVDDSQLPKDRFSAERLKGVDSTLKIQPAKLEDSAVYLCASSLVSGRVNTGELFFGEGSRLTVL.

The V gene is TRBV10-3, the J gene TRBJ1-1, with D uncertain. Trimming shortened V by 3 bases and J by 2 bases, and 10 bases separated the two germline ends. Germline CDR1 ENHRY, CDR2 SYGVKD. The CDR3 totals 14 residues. DNA of the CDR3: TGTGCCATCAGTGACCCAACAGACAACACTGAAGCTTTCTTT. It specifies CAISDPTDNTEAFF.

This clone has ten or more counts. The junction shows a germline mismatch at one end, possibly a read error. This chain joins TRBV10-3 and TRBJ2-7; 7 nucleotides agree with TRBD1. The CDR3 consists of 15 residues. Germline-derived CDR1 and CDR2 are ENHRY and SYGVKD. This CDR3 reads CAIRQGPSKPYGQYF. The CDR3 DNA follows: TGTGCCATCAGACAGGGGCCCTCAAAACCCTACGGGCAGTACTTC.

This chain joins TRBV13 and TRBJ2-5, with TRBD2 identical over 7 bases. This CDR3 has 14 residues. CDR1 is PRHDT, CDR2 FYEKMQ, per germline (reference sequence). With V trimmed by 4 bases and J by 5 bases, 7 bases remained unmatched. CDR3 nucleotide sequence: TGTGCCAGCAGCTCGGCGGGGGTGTCGGAGACCCAGTACTTC. Translating gives CASSSAGVSETQYF.

The chain couples TRBV2 to TRBJ1-5; the match to TRBD1 covers 11 bases. Germline V CDR1 and CDR2: SNHLY, FYNNEI. V lost 7 bases, J lost 5 bases, and 4 bases stayed unmatched. This CDR3 spans 14 amino acids. Written as DNA, the CDR3 is TGTGCCAGCACCCGGACAGGGGGCTATCAGCCCCAGCATTTT. The encoded protein is CASTRTGGYQPQHF.

The chain joins TRBV6-4 to TRBJ2-6, with D perhaps being TRBD1 or TRBD2 (5 bases each). The CDR3 totals 18 residues. The V gene's germline CDR1 is MRHNA and CDR2 SNTAGT. The germline V and J ends were trimmed by 0 bases and 0 bases, with 12 bases remaining between them. CDR3 protein: CASSDSGETSSGANVLTF. CDR3 nucleotide sequence: TGTGCCAGCAGTGACTCAGGGGAGACCAGCTCTGGGGCCAACGTCCTGACTTTC.

Concerning this clone itself: Since a far larger clone is one base different, this is likely a read error. Other nucleotide sequences from this sample produce the same CDR3. This chain connects TRBV23-1 to TRBJ1-1; D is ambiguous. TRBV23-1 is an ORF; its function is uncertain. CDR3 size: 16 residues. V lost 0 bases to trimming and J lost 5 bases, with 16 bases between them. CDR3 sequence (DNA): TGCGCCAGCAGTCAATCCCCTAAACAAGGGAGAACTGAAGCTTTCTTT. Translated, it gives CASSQSPKQGRTEAFF.

This chain connects TRBV5-4 to TRBJ2-7; the match to TRBD1 covers 8 bases. This CDR3 region has 15 residues. The ends lost 1 base at V and 1 base at J; junction bases unmatched: 4. Germline CDR1 and CDR2: SGHNT and YYREEE (reference sequence). Here the CDR3 DNA reads TGTGCCAGCAGCTTGAAGACAGGGGTTTCCTACGAGCAGTACTTC. It specifies CASSLKTGVSYEQYF.

This chain connects TRBV20-1 to TRBJ1-1; D unclear. V lost 0 bases and J 11 bases, leaving 10 bases between the germline ends. The CDR3 loop spans 11 amino acids. Germline V gene data show CDR1 as DFQATT and CDR2 as SNEGSKA (reference sequence). CDR3 region: CSAREERRAFF. CDR3 bases: TGCAGTGCTAGAGAGGAGAGAAGGGCTTTCTTT.

This sequence joins TRBV27 and TRBJ2-7, with TRBD2 matching 11 bases. CDR3 length equals 14 residues. Germline V gene data show CDR1 as MNHEY and CDR2 as SMNVEV (reference sequence). Losses at the gene ends were 5 bases for V and 2 bases for J; bases not matched to a gene: 2. The CDR3 loop reads CASSPGLAAYEQYF. The CDR3 coding sequence is TGTGCCAGCAGTCCGGGACTAGCGGCCTACGAGCAGTACTTC.

A single count supports this clone. The chain has TRBV2 and TRBJ2-5; no reliable D call. The CDR3 is 13 amino acids. The V gene lost 8 bases and the J gene lost 5 bases, with 15 bases spanning the gap. Germline CDR1 SNHLY, CDR2 FYNNEI. For the CDR3, the DNA is TGTGCCAGCGCAGCCCGTCGGTCCGAGACCCAGTACTTC. Translation gives CASAARRSETQYF. Combining the CDR3 with reference TRBV2 and TRBJ2-5 gives the whole variable domain EPEVTQTPSHQVTQMGQEVILRCVPISNHLYFYWYRQILGQKVEFLVSFYNNEISEKSEIFDDQFSVERPDGSNFTLKIRSTKLEDSAMYFCASAARRSETQYFGPGTRLLVL.

A single count supports this clone. Other DNA sequences in this sample translate to the same CDR3. This chain connects TRBV7-6 to TRBJ2-7; D is unclear. V was pared by 0 bases and J by 5 bases, with 2 bases between. This CDR3 spans 11 amino acids. The germline V gene encodes CDR1 SGHVS and CDR2 FNYEAQ. The CDR3 is CASSLADEQYF. Written as DNA, the CDR3 is TGTGCCAGCAGCTTAGCGGACGAGCAGTACTTC.

This chain uses TRBV28 with TRBJ1-5; the D is unclear. This CDR3 spans 13 amino acids. Germline-derived CDR1 and CDR2 are MDHEN and SYDVKM. Trimming left V 5 bases short and J 4 bases short, with 9 bases between. Here the CDR3 reads CASSPGLNQPQHF. The CDR3 bases are TGTGCCAGCAGTCCAGGACTTAATCAGCCCCAGCATTTT. The whole variable domain, remainder taken from reference TRBV28 and TRBJ1-5, is DVKVTQSSRYLVKRTGEKVFLECVQDMDHENMFWYRQDPGLGLRLIYFSYDVKMKEKGDIPEGYSVSREKKERFSLILESASTNQTSMYLCASSPGLNQPQHFGDGTRLSIL.

The chain combines TRBV2 with TRBJ2-7; the D gene is possibly TRBD1 (5 bases). CDR1 SNHLY and CDR2 FYNNEI come from the germline V gene. With 1 base removed from V and 1 base from J, the gap between germline ends came to 14 bases. The CDR3 spans 16 residues. The CDR3 DNA follows: TGTGCCAGCAGTGAAGACAGGCATAAAGGGTCCTACGAGCAGTACTTC. Protein product: CASSEDRHKGSYEQYF.

The chain couples TRBV7-2 to TRBJ2-1, with D possibly TRBD2 on 5 matching bases. The CDR3 runs to 15 residues. Trimming cost V 3 bases and J 4 bases, with 13 bases left between them. Germline V gene lookup returns CDR1 SGHTA and CDR2 FQGNSA. The CDR3 DNA reads as TGTGCCAGCAGCTTCCCGAGGGTAACTTACAATGAGCAGTTCTTC. Amino acids: CASSFPRVTYNEQFF.

The chain uses TRBV16 and TRBJ2-7; D gene ambiguous. With 6 bases removed from V and 3 bases from J, the gap between germline ends came to 15 bases. Germline CDR1 is KGHSY and CDR2 is FQNENV. This CDR3 comprises 14 residues. The CDR3 DNA follows: TGTGCCAGCAGTACCAACGGCAGAAGCTACGAGCAGTACTTC. Translation gives CASSTNGRSYEQYF.